This TCR beta chain was sequenced for a study of blood T cell repertoires in COVID-19. Using immunoSEQ multiplex PCR, the repertoire was profiled, and TCRdb retains in-frame clones only, with some absent. The table records approximately 300,000 clones, around 89% of them present only once. Seattle participants joined during active infection and were tracked over time. Germline CDR1 and CDR2: SEHNR and FQNEAQ (reference sequence). The CDR3 runs 15 residues. The junction had 8 bases not matched to a gene; V was cut back by 4 bases and J by 7 bases. The TCR originated in a woman aged 40 to 50 with COVID-19, enrolled during active disease. This chain links TRBV7-9 with TRBJ1-5; 9 bases are a match to TRBD1. Sample: peripheral blood. The chain's CDR3 is CASSSGQGFEQPQHF. As DNA, the CDR3 is TGTGCCAGCAGCTCGGGACAGGGATTCGAGCAGCCCCAGCATTTT.